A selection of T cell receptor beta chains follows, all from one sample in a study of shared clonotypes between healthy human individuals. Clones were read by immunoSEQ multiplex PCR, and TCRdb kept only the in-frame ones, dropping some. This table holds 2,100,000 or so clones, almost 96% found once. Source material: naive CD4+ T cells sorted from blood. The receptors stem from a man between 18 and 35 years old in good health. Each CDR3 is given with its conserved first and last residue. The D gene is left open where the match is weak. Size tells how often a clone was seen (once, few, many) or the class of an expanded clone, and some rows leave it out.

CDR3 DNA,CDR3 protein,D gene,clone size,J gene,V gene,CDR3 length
TGTGCCAGTAGTCTGCGAGGGACTAGCGGGGGGCGCTCCTACAATGAGCAGTTCTTC,CASSLRGTSGGRSYNEQFF,TRBD2,.,TRBJ2-1,TRBV19,19
TGTGCCAGCAGCCCCTCCGGGACAGGGATCGGGAACACTGAAGCTTTCTTT,CASSPSGTGIGNTEAFF,TRBD1,.,TRBJ1-1,TRBV7-9,17
TGTGCCAGCAGTGAACAGGGGATCAACAATCAGCCCCAGCATTTT,CASSEQGINNQPQHF,.,.,TRBJ1-5,TRBV6-1,15
TGTGCCAGCAGCCCTGAGCGGGGGGGTCAAGAGACCCAGTACTTC,CASSPERGGQETQYF,TRBD2,.,TRBJ2-5,TRBV7-2,15
TGCGCCAGCAGCTTGGTAGGGCAACTCGAGCAGTACTTC,CASSLVGQLEQYF,.,.,TRBJ2-7,TRBV5-1,13
TGTGCCTGGAGCCTCCTGGGGGAGACCCAGTACTTC,CAWSLLGETQYF,.,.,TRBJ2-5,TRBV30,12
TGTGCCAGCTCACCACCGACTAGCGGGAGCCGTGAGCAGTACTTC,CASSPPTSGSREQYF,TRBD2,once,TRBJ2-7,TRBV18,15
TGTGCCTGGACAGGGGATGGTAATCAGCCCCAGCATTTT,CAWTGDGNQPQHF,.,few,TRBJ1-5,TRBV30,13
TGTGCCAGCGGGACAGACTTCAATCAGCCCCAGCATTTT,CASGTDFNQPQHF,TRBD1,.,TRBJ1-5,TRBV9,13
TGTGCCAGCAGTCAGGAGGGATTGACGAACACTGAAGCTTTCTTT,CASSQEGLTNTEAFF,.,.,TRBJ1-1,TRBV2,15
TGTGCCAGCAGCGCGGAGCTCAGGGGGCCCTCTGGGGCCAACGTCCTGACTTTC,CASSAELRGPSGANVLTF,TRBD1,.,TRBJ2-6,TRBV7-8,18
TGCGCCAGCAGTGAAGACAGGCAAGAGACCCAGTACTTC,CASSEDRQETQYF,.,.,TRBJ2-5,TRBV10-1,13
TGCGCCAGCAGCCAACAGGGACTAGCGGTCACAGATACGCAGTATTTT,CASSQQGLAVTDTQYF,TRBD2,.,TRBJ2-3,TRBV4-1,16
TGCGCCAGCAGCTTACGAGCGGGGGGCTCCTACAATGAGCAGTTCTTC,CASSLRAGGSYNEQFF,TRBD2,.,TRBJ2-1,TRBV5-1,16
TGTGCCAGCAGCGCCAGACCGGGACAGGGGAGGACAGATACGCAGTATTTT,CASSARPGQGRTDTQYF,TRBD1,once,TRBJ2-3,TRBV9,17
TGCGCCAGCAGCTTGGGCGCAGGGGGCGGGTACGAGCAGTACTTC,CASSLGAGGGYEQYF,TRBD1,.,TRBJ2-7,TRBV5-1,15
TGTGCCAGCAGCTTAGGGTCAGGACTGGGGACTGAAGCTTTCTTT,CASSLGSGLGTEAFF,.,.,TRBJ1-1,TRBV7-2,15
TGCGCCAGCAGCTCAAACAGGGTAGGAGAGACCCAGTACTTC,CASSSNRVGETQYF,.,.,TRBJ2-5,TRBV5-1,14
TGTGCCAGCTCCCGCGTTGCGTCAGGGGCCGACGGGGAGCTGTTTTTT,CASSRVASGADGELFF,.,.,TRBJ2-2,TRBV18,16
TGTGCCAGCAGCTTAAGACACACGAACACCGGGGAGCTGTTTTTT,CASSLRHTNTGELFF,.,.,TRBJ2-2,TRBV7-2,15
TGTGCCAGCAGCACCTTCGACAGACGCACCGGGGAGCTGTTTTTT,CASSTFDRRTGELFF,.,.,TRBJ2-2,TRBV7-8,15
TGTGCCAGCAGTGAGGGACCGGGGGGGGCTCGGGATGAGCAGTTCTTC,CASSEGPGGARDEQFF,TRBD2,.,TRBJ2-1,TRBV6-1,16
TGTGCCAGCAGCTTAGGTCAGGGAGGGGGAAACACTGAAGCTTTCTTT,CASSLGQGGGNTEAFF,.,.,TRBJ1-1,TRBV11-2,16
TGTGCCAGCAGTGATGGCAGGCGGTTCGCCGGGGAGCTGTTTTTT,CASSDGRRFAGELFF,.,few,TRBJ2-2,TRBV6-1,15
TGTGCCAGCAGTGAAGGGACAGCCTATCGGGGCTACACCTTC,CASSEGTAYRGYTF,.,.,TRBJ1-2,TRBV6-1,14
TGTGCCAGCTCACCACCGACAGAACTCAACTATGGCTACACCTTC,CASSPPTELNYGYTF,.,.,TRBJ1-2,TRBV18,15
TGTGCCAGCAGCGAGGGTCAGGGAGGCTCCTACGAGCAGTACTTC,CASSEGQGGSYEQYF,.,.,TRBJ2-7,TRBV7-2,15
TGTGCCAGCAGCTTACGCAGCGGGACTCATGAAGAGACCCAGTACTTC,CASSLRSGTHEETQYF,TRBD2,.,TRBJ2-5,TRBV13,16
TGTGCCAGCAGCTCAGGGGGAGGGCAGCCCCAGCATTTT,CASSSGGGQPQHF,TRBD1,.,TRBJ1-5,TRBV11-2,13
TGCGCCAGCAGCTTGGTGCCAGGAGCCTACGAGCAGTACTTC,CASSLVPGAYEQYF,.,.,TRBJ2-7,TRBV5-1,14